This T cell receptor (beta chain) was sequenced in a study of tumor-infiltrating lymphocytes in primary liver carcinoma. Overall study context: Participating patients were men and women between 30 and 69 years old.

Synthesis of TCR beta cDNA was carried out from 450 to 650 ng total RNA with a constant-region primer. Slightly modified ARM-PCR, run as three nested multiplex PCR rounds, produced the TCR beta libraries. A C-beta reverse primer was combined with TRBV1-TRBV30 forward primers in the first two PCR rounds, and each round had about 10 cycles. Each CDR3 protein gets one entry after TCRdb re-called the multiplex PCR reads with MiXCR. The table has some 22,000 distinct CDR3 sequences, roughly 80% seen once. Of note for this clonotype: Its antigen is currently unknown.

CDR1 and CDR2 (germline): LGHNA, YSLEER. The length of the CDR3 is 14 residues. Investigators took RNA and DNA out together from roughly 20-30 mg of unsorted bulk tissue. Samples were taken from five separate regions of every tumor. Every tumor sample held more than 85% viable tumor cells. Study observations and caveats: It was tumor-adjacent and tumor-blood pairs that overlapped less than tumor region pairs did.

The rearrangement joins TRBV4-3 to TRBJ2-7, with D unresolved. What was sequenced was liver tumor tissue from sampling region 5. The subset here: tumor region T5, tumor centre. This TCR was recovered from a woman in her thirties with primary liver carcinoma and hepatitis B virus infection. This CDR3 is CANSHTALSNEQCV. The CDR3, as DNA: TGCGCCAACAGCCACACTGCCCTTTCCAACGAGCAGTGCGTC.